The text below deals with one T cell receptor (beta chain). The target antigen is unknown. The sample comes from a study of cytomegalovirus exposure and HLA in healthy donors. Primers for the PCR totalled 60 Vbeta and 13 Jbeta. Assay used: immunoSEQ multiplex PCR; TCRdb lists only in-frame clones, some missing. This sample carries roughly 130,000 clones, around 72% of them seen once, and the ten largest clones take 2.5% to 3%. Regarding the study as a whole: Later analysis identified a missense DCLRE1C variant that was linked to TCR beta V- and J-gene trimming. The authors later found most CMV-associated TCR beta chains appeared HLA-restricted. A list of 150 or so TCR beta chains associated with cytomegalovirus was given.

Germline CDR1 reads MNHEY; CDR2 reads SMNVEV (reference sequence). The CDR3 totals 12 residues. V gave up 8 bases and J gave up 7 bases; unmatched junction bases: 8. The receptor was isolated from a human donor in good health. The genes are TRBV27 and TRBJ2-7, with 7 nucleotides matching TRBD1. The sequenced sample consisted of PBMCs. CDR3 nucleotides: TGTGCCAGCGGCCCGGGACAGACAGAGCAGTACTTC. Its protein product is CASGPGQTEQYF.